This T cell receptor beta chain comes out of a study of control samples from healthy donors and cancer patients. This table comes from immunoSEQ multiplex PCR, and its TCRdb copy is limited to in-frame clones, with some not included. The sample includes about 120,000 clones, approximately 90% of them seen just once. Trimming left V 4 bases short and J 0 bases short, with 3 bases between. In germline, CDR1 is SGHTS, CDR2 YDEGEE. This CDR3 is built from 12 residues. The V and J genes are TRBV5-8 and TRBJ2-3; D is unresolved. Material: blood. The source is a woman aged 70-85 years in good health. The CDR3 region is CASSPSTDTQYF. The CDR3 bases are TGTGCCAGCAGCCCGAGCACAGATACGCAGTATTTT. Full variable domain (remainder filled in from reference TRBV5-8 and TRBJ2-3): EAGVTQSPTHLIKTRGQQATLRCSPISGHTSVYWYQQALGLGLQFLLWYDEGEERNRGNFPPRFSGRQFPNYSSELNVNALELEDSALYLCASSPSTDTQYFGPGTRLTVL.